A selection of T cell receptor beta chains follows, all from one sample in a study of OX40 agonist ivuxolimab in advanced cancers. Generated by immunoSEQ multiplex PCR, the TCRdb table keeps only in-frame clones and is missing some. The data hold fewer than 85,000 clones, with roughly 86% observed a single time. The material sequenced was CD4+ or CD8+ T cells sorted from blood, taken in a trial of the OX40 agonist ivuxolimab. The receptors were sampled from an adult with an advanced solid tumor such as melanoma, head and neck, liver or kidney cancer. Each CDR3 is given without its conserved first and last residue.

length,V,CDR3
10,TRBV29-1,SVDGSNEKLF
11,TRBV5-1,ASSFAADAEAF
16,TRBV7-6,ASSLTAPRTGGTDTQY
12,TRBV15,ATSRDRGPDTQY
14,TRBV9,ASSPRSSGSINEQF
12,TRBV11-1,ASSSDSHRETQY
12,TRBV6-5,ASRARGRNTEAF
14,TRBV15,ATSPRTSGYTGELF
13,TRBV11-1,ASSLEGQPNEKLF
12,TRBV2,ASSFRGQGYGYT
13,TRBV9,ASSEGTSGRGEQF
13,TRBV10-3,AISETSGKTGELF
13,TRBV19,ASKVAWTGASEQY
12,TRBV9,ASSPGTFDTEAF
15,TRBV14,ASSQDPRGRWNEKLF
16,TRBV7-2,ASSPSAGRTSLSYEQY
12,TRBV15,ATSRVGPQETQY
14,TRBV27,ASSPRTSGPQETQY
13,TRBV6-1,ASSDRPSSNQPQH
13,TRBV4-1,ASSPRGTLNTEAF
14,TRBV7-2,ASSLFSGGAKVEQF
12,TRBV6-1,ASTLEQTDYGYT
10,TRBV19,ASRSKGETQY
14,TRBV7-6,ASSPRGGGKETEAF
11,TRBV7-2,ASSWDRGTEAF
12,TRBV27,ASSPTTGVGEQY
12,TRBV2,ASRRLAPTDTQY
13,TRBV2,ASSEVAQSTDTQY